This T cell receptor (beta chain) was obtained from a study of T cell changes during pregnancy in multiple sclerosis. V was shortened by 3 bases and J by 5 bases, with 11 bases between the two germline ends. The CDR3 is 14 amino acids. Per the germline V gene, CDR1 is MNHEY and CDR2 is SMNVEV (reference sequence). The assay was immunoSEQ multiplex PCR, and TCRdb's table has in-frame clones only and misses some. Among around 80,000 clones listed, approximately 95% were seen once. This chain uses TRBV27 with TRBJ1-5; maybe TRBD1 (6 bases). This TCR was recovered from a female donor in good health, enrolled as a control in a pregnancy study. Here the sequenced sample was peripheral blood, taken in the second trimester of pregnancy. CDR3 bases: TGTGCCAGCAGTTTGAGGGGGGGCGATCAGCCCCAGCATTTT. Amino acids: CASSLRGGDQPQHF.